The 18 T cell receptor beta chains below come from one sample, sequenced in a study of CD8 T cells in ankylosing spondylitis. From the 5' RACE reads, TCRdb called clonotypes with MiXCR, one entry per CDR3 protein. The repertoire holds roughly 160,000 distinct CDR3 sequences, with just over 9.5% as singletons. Sequencing used blood, either unsorted or a sorted T cell fraction (not recorded which). These receptor sequences come from a female donor with ankylosing spondylitis or in good health (not recorded which).

The chain joins TRBV7-6 to TRBJ2-1; 8 nucleotides align to TRBD2. Germline-derived CDR1 and CDR2 are SGHVS and FNYEAQ. This CDR3 has 15 residues. The V segment lost 2 bases and the J segment 8 bases; nucleotides outside the gene matches: 8. CDR3 nucleotide sequence: TGTGCCAGCAGCTTAACACCGGGAGGGTCGGATGAGCAGTTCTTC. This sequence encodes CASSLTPGGSDEQFF.

The chain couples TRBV20-1 to TRBJ2-7; D may correspond to TRBD1 or TRBD2 (5 bases each). CDR3 size: 13 residues. Germline V lookup: CDR1 DFQATT, CDR2 SNEGSKA (reference sequence). CDR3 sequence reads: CGARGASTYEQYF. The CDR3 DNA reads TGCGGAGCTAGAGGGGCGTCTACCTACGAGCAGTACTTC.

This clonotype has at least ten counts. This chain uses TRBV6-2 or TRBV6-3 with TRBJ2-2; D gene ambiguous. Germline lookup yields CDR1 MNHEY and CDR2 SVGEGT. The CDR3 contains 11 residues. Trimming took 4 bases from V and 8 from J, leaving 5 bases between them. CDR3 sequence reads: CASSLKGELFF. The CDR3 nucleotides read TGTGCCAGCAGTTTGAAAGGGGAGCTGTTTTTT.

The V call is TRBV30, the J call TRBJ2-1, with a tentative D call TRBD2 (5 bases). The V gene lost 1 base and the J gene lost 2 bases, with 12 bases spanning the gap. The CDR3 is 15 residues long. Germline loops: CDR1 GTSNPN, CDR2 SVGIG (reference sequence). CDR3 protein: CAWSGTRGPYNEQFF. The CDR3 bases are TGTGCCTGGAGTGGTACCCGGGGTCCCTACAATGAGCAGTTCTTC.

CDR3 loop: CASSLGSGNYEQYF. In DNA form, the CDR3 reads TGTGCCAGCAGCTTGGGGAGCGGGAACTACGAGCAGTACTTC. J is TRBJ2-7 and V is TRBV5-5, with 7 nucleotides matching TRBD2. Germline values: CDR1 SGHKS, CDR2 YYEKEE (reference sequence). V was clipped by 0 bases and J by 3 bases; unmatched bases: 3. The CDR3 has 14 amino acids.

The rearrangement joins TRBV4-2 to TRBJ2-1; the match to TRBD2 covers 9 bases. The germline CDR1 and CDR2 sequences are LGHNA and YNFKEQ. The CDR3 consists of 17 residues. Trimming removed 0 bases from V and 7 bases from J; junction bases left unmatched: 10. The CDR3 sequence is CASSQERAPSGANEQFF. The CDR3 DNA reads TGTGCCAGCAGCCAAGAAAGGGCTCCTAGCGGGGCAAATGAGCAGTTCTTC.

A few counts support this clonotype. The chain has TRBV7-6 and TRBJ2-1; possible D gene TRBD2, 6 bases. Trimming pared 5 bases from V and 5 bases from J, leaving 16 bases between. The CDR3 sequence is 15 residues long. Germline V gene data show CDR1 as SGHVS and CDR2 as FNYEAQ. The CDR3 loop is CASSLRRARDNEQFF. In DNA form, the CDR3 reads TGTGCCAGCAGCCTCCGGAGGGCCCGCGACAATGAGCAGTTCTTC.

This rearrangement joins TRBV4-3 to TRBJ2-5, with D perhaps TRBD2 (5 bases). V gave up 4 bases and J gave up 5 bases, with 11 bases separating them. Germline V gene data show CDR1 as LGHNA and CDR2 as YSLEER. This CDR3 is 13 amino acids long. The DNA for the CDR3 is TGCGCCAGCAGCCGACTTCGCGGGGAGACCCAGTACTTC. It translates to CASSRLRGETQYF.

This chain connects TRBV12-3 or TRBV12-4 to TRBJ2-5; perhaps TRBD1 as D (5 bases). This CDR3 region has 14 residues. V gave up 4 bases and J gave up 5 bases, with 14 bases separating them. The CDR3, as DNA: TGTGCCAGCAGTTCGGACATAACAAGGGAGACCCAGTACTTC. Encoded protein: CASSSDITRETQYF.

This clonotype has just a few counts. The chain employs TRBV6-2 or TRBV6-3 and TRBJ2-7, with D perhaps matching TRBD1 (5 bases). The CDR3 totals 11 residues. The V end lost 2 bases, the J end lost 6 bases, and 5 bases lay between the germline ends. CDR1 is MNHEY and CDR2 is SVGEGT in the germline V gene. The DNA for the CDR3 is TGTGCCAGCAGTTACCAGGGCGAGCAGTACTTC. Translation: CASSYQGEQYF.

This clonotype showed up many times. V and J are TRBV5-1 and TRBJ1-1; no definite D call. Germline CDR1 is SGHRS and CDR2 is YFSETQ. The V end was cut by 4 bases, the J end by 10 bases, with 26 bases between. This CDR3 region has 16 residues. The CDR3, as DNA: TGCGCCAGCAGCCAACCCCGAGATCAAGAAGGCCTTCCAGCTTTCTTT. This codes for CASSQPRDQEGLPAFF.

The rearrangement uses TRBV7-6 and TRBJ2-3; TRBD2 matches 9 bases. CDR1 and CDR2 (germline): SGHVS, FNYEAQ. V shed 1 base and J 4 bases; nucleotides not matched to a gene: 12. This CDR3 is 18 amino acids long. CDR3 region: CASSLGVLAGDAPDTQYF. The CDR3, as DNA: TGTGCCAGCAGCTTAGGGGTCTTAGCGGGAGACGCGCCAGATACGCAGTATTTT.

The rearrangement uses TRBV4-3 and TRBJ2-7, with D tentatively TRBD1 (6 bases). The V gene's germline CDR1 is LGHNA and CDR2 YSLEER. The CDR3 is made up of 15 amino acids. Trimming pared 1 base from V and 0 bases from J, leaving 10 bases between. For the CDR3, the DNA is TGCGCCAGCAGCCAAGGGGGGACAAGCTCCTACGAGCAGTACTTC. It yields the protein CASSQGGTSSYEQYF.

Only a few counts were recorded for this clonotype. The chain joins TRBV5-1 to TRBJ2-7, with a weak D call TRBD1 (5 bases). The V gene lost 2 bases and the J gene lost 2 bases, with 8 bases spanning the gap. CDR3 length: 13 amino acids. Germline values: CDR1 SGHRS, CDR2 YFSETQ. CDR3 sequence (DNA): TGCGCCAGCAGCTTCTCGACAGCCTACGAGCAGTACTTC. This sequence encodes CASSFSTAYEQYF. Combining the CDR3 with reference TRBV5-1 and TRBJ2-7 gives the whole variable domain KAGVTQTPRYLIKTRGQQVTLSCSPISGHRSVSWYQQTPGQGLQFLFEYFSETQRNKGNFPGRFSGRQFSNSRSEMNVSTLELGDSALYLCASSFSTAYEQYFGPGTRLTVT.

The chain is built from TRBV18 and TRBJ1-1; tentatively, D is TRBD1 (6 bases). Trimming cost V 6 bases and J 7 bases, with 18 bases left between them. CDR3 length equals 14 residues. CDR1 KGHSH and CDR2 LQKENI come from the germline V gene. CDR3 sequence (DNA): TGTGCCAGCTCGGTTGGGGGCGGGCTAATTGAAGCTTTCTTT. It codes for CASSVGGGLIEAFF.

V and J are TRBV4-3 and TRBJ2-3; D tentatively reads TRBD1 or TRBD2 (5 bases each). Germline V CDR1 and CDR2: LGHNA, YSLEER. Trimming removed 4 bases at V and 8 bases at J, with 13 bases between. CDR3 length equals 13 residues. For the CDR3, the DNA is TGCGCCAGCAGCCCCCCCGGGGCGGCTACGCAGTATTTT. Amino acids: CASSPPGAATQYF.

Comments on this clonotype: The junction departs from the called germline gene at one end, perhaps through a read error. The chain is built from TRBV24-1 and TRBJ2-7; no definite D call. In germline, CDR1 is KGHDR, CDR2 SFDVKD. The CDR3 consists of 14 residues. CDR3 sequence (DNA): TGTGCCACCAGTGATTCTCGCTCCTCCCACGAGCAGTACTTC. Translation gives CATSDSRSSHEQYF.

The chain joins TRBV20-1 to TRBJ2-1, with 12 bases that match TRBD2. Germline-derived CDR1 and CDR2 are DFQATT and SNEGSKA (reference sequence). The CDR3 is 13 residues long. CDR3 residues: CTTTSGSGNEQFF. The CDR3 DNA reads as TGCACAACGACTAGCGGGAGTGGGAATGAGCAGTTCTTC.